These 9 T cell receptor beta chains were sequenced from one sample in a study of T cell responses to AZD1222 COVID-19 vaccine. Clones were sequenced by immunoSEQ multiplex PCR, and TCRdb holds only the in-frame ones, with some missing. In the table there are over 150,000 clones, about 92% of which are singletons. Sequenced here: peripheral blood, sampled on day 0 of MenACWY control vaccination. All receptors derive from an adult in good health.

This chain uses TRBV3-1 (or the pseudogene TRBV3-2) with TRBJ2-3, with D possibly TRBD2 on 6 matching bases. Trimming stripped 0 bases from V and 6 bases from J, with 16 bases between. Germline V lookup: CDR1 LGHDT, CDR2 YNNKEL (reference sequence). This CDR3 spans 16 amino acids. CDR3 nucleotides: TGTGCCAGCAGCCAAGATTCGGTGGGAGGTATCGATACGCAGTATTTT. The encoded protein is CASSQDSVGGIDTQYF.

The chain combines TRBV7-2 with TRBJ2-5; 7 nucleotides align to TRBD1. This CDR3 is built from 16 residues. The V and J ends lost 5 bases and 4 bases, in that order; junction bases with no gene match: 13. CDR1 SGHTA and CDR2 FQGNSA come from the germline V gene. The CDR3 DNA is TGTGCCAGCAGCCCCCAGGTTATGGCAGGGGGAGAGACCCAGTACTTC. This encodes CASSPQVMAGGETQYF.

The V and J genes are TRBV27 and TRBJ2-1; D unclear. Germline V gene sequence: CDR1 MNHEY, CDR2 SMNVEV (reference sequence). This CDR3 comprises 14 residues. V was trimmed by 1 base and J by 10 bases, leaving 14 bases between them. The CDR3 nucleotides read TGTGCCAGCAGTTTATTCGTCTACCCCAGCGAGCAGTTCTTC. This gives the protein CASSLFVYPSEQFF.

The V gene is TRBV2, the J gene TRBJ1-6; TRBD1 might be the D (5 bases). The CDR3 covers 16 residues. V shed 6 bases and J shed 9 bases, with 21 bases lying between them. The germline V gene has CDR1 SNHLY and CDR2 FYNNEI. CDR3 residues: CASRGPTSQESSPLHF. As DNA, the CDR3 is TGTGCCAGCAGGGGACCGACCTCCCAAGAGAGTTCACCCCTCCACTTT.

The chain links TRBV5-1 to TRBJ1-5; the D gene is possibly TRBD1 (5 bases). CDR3 length: 13 residues. Germline CDR1 reads SGHRS; CDR2 reads YFSETQ. V was shortened by 2 bases and J by 4 bases, with 7 bases between the two germline ends. The CDR3 reads CASSFGGNQPQHF. CDR3 sequence (DNA): TGCGCCAGCAGCTTCGGGGGGAATCAGCCCCAGCATTTT. The full variable domain, in which reference TRBV5-1 and TRBJ1-5 provide the parts outside the CDR3, is KAGVTQTPRYLIKTRGQQVTLSCSPISGHRSVSWYQQTPGQGLQFLFEYFSETQRNKGNFPGRFSGRQFSNSRSEMNVSTLELGDSALYLCASSFGGNQPQHFGDGTRLSIL.

The chain links TRBV5-1 to TRBJ1-3; D is ambiguous. CDR3 length: 14 residues. V was shortened by 3 bases and J by 2 bases, with 9 bases between the two germline ends. The germline V gene encodes CDR1 SGHRS and CDR2 YFSETQ. CDR3 in DNA: TGCGCCAGCAGCTACGACGGGACTGGAAACACCATATATTTT. Its translation is CASSYDGTGNTIYF.

The chain employs TRBV5-5 and TRBJ2-7; TRBD2 agrees at 8 bases. The CDR3 is 15 residues long. The ends lost 1 base at V and 3 bases at J; junction bases unmatched: 6. Germline V gene lookup returns CDR1 SGHKS and CDR2 YYEKEE (reference sequence). The CDR3 spells CASSLRSSGYYEQYF. The CDR3 DNA reads as TGTGCCAGCAGCTTGAGGTCTAGCGGGTACTACGAGCAGTACTTC. Full variable domain (outside the CDR3, taken from reference TRBV5-5 and TRBJ2-7): DAGVTQSPTHLIKTRGQQVTLRCSPISGHKSVSWYQQVLGQGPQFIFQYYEKEERGRGNFPDRFSARQFPNYSSELNVNALLLGDSALYLCASSLRSSGYYEQYFGPGTRLTVT.

The chain uses TRBV19 and TRBJ1-5; maybe TRBD1 (5 bases). Looked up from germline, CDR1 is LNHDA and CDR2 is SQIVND (reference sequence). The CDR3 sequence is 14 residues long. The V gene lost 8 bases and the J gene lost 0 bases, with 11 bases spanning the gap. Here the CDR3 DNA reads TGTGCCAGTGGGGACGGAGGTAGCAATCAGCCCCAGCATTTT. This translates into CASGDGGSNQPQHF.

The chain links TRBV5-8 to TRBJ2-5; TRBD2 matches 7 bases. The V gene end was trimmed by 4 bases and the J gene end by 9 bases; junction bases not matched to a gene: 18. The germline gives CDR1 SGHTS, CDR2 YDEGEE. The length of the CDR3 is 16 residues. Here the CDR3 reads CASSRSVSSGPRAQYF. CDR3 DNA sequence: TGTGCCAGCAGCAGGAGCGTCTCTAGCGGTCCGCGGGCCCAGTACTTC.